A selection of T cell receptor beta chains follows, all from one sample in a study of blood T cell repertoires in COVID-19. Repertoires were generated with immunoSEQ multiplex PCR, while TCRdb's copy carries only in-frame clones and drops some. Found here are tens of thousands of clones, about nine tenths of them singletons; the top ten hold about 16%. Sequencing input: peripheral blood. The receptors were gathered from a male donor with acute or convalescent COVID-19. Both conserved end residues are part of each CDR3. A D gene is named only where the DNA matches it firmly. Clone size is not always given. Where it is, it says once, few, many or a class for expanded clones.

CDR3aa: CASSIQASSNQPQHF
CDR3nt: TGTGCCAGCAGTATCCAGGCGTCCAGCAATCAGCCCCAGCATTTT
abundance: NA
v_gene: TRBV6-6
d_gene: NA
j_gene: TRBJ1-5

CDR3aa: CASSSQTGEGSPLHF
CDR3nt: TGTGCCAGCAGCTCGCAAACAGGGGAAGGATCACCCCTCCACTTT
abundance: NA
v_gene: TRBV5-4
d_gene: TRBD1
j_gene: TRBJ1-6

CDR3aa: CASSVETGRNNYGYTF
CDR3nt: TGCGCCAGCAGCGTGGAGACAGGCCGGAATAACTATGGCTACACCTTC
abundance: few
v_gene: TRBV5-1
d_gene: NA
j_gene: TRBJ1-2

CDR3aa: CASSGQVEDGYTF
CDR3nt: TGCGCCAGCAGCGGACAGGTTGAGGATGGCTACACCTTC
abundance: once
v_gene: TRBV5-1
d_gene: TRBD1
j_gene: TRBJ1-2

CDR3aa: CASKGQGASYGYTF
CDR3nt: TGTGCCAGCAAAGGACAGGGGGCCTCCTATGGCTACACCTTC
abundance: NA
v_gene: TRBV6-5
d_gene: TRBD1
j_gene: TRBJ1-2

CDR3aa: CASRSTGASEQFF
CDR3nt: TGTGCCAGCAGGTCCACAGGGGCGAGTGAGCAGTTCTTC
abundance: NA
v_gene: TRBV11-3
d_gene: TRBD1
j_gene: TRBJ2-1

CDR3aa: CASSEQGFPDTQYF
CDR3nt: TGTGCCAGCAGTGAGCAGGGGTTCCCAGATACGCAGTATTTT
abundance: once
v_gene: TRBV2
d_gene: NA
j_gene: TRBJ2-3

CDR3aa: CAWSVGEDEKLFF
CDR3nt: TGTGCCTGGAGTGTGGGGGAGGATGAAAAACTGTTTTTT
abundance: NA
v_gene: TRBV30
d_gene: NA
j_gene: TRBJ1-4

CDR3aa: CASSLTKEPDTQYF
CDR3nt: TGTGCCAGCAGCTTAACAAAGGAGCCAGATACGCAGTATTTT
abundance: few
v_gene: TRBV7-3
d_gene: NA
j_gene: TRBJ2-3

CDR3aa: CASSQLRVGSNTGELFF
CDR3nt: TGTGCCAGCAGCCAACTGCGTGTCGGGTCGAACACCGGGGAGCTGTTTTTT
abundance: once
v_gene: TRBV7-6
d_gene: NA
j_gene: TRBJ2-2

CDR3aa: CATTGSPNSPLHF
CDR3nt: TGTGCCACTACAGGGAGTCCTAATTCACCCCTCCACTTT
abundance: NA
v_gene: TRBV2
d_gene: NA
j_gene: TRBJ1-6

CDR3aa: CASSLGTMWAKNIQYF
CDR3nt: TGTGCCAGCAGCTTAGGGACAATGTGGGCAAAAAACATTCAGTACTTC
abundance: few
v_gene: TRBV7-9
d_gene: NA
j_gene: TRBJ2-4

CDR3aa: CASSLERGFREQYF
CDR3nt: TGTGCCAGCAGCTTAGAAAGGGGTTTTAGGGAGCAGTACTTC
abundance: once
v_gene: TRBV7-8
d_gene: NA
j_gene: TRBJ2-7

CDR3aa: CASSYSVLAGAREQYF
CDR3nt: TGTGCCAGCAGTTACTCAGTACTAGCGGGGGCACGCGAGCAGTACTTC
abundance: NA
v_gene: TRBV6-5
d_gene: TRBD2
j_gene: TRBJ2-7

CDR3aa: CASSVGQGYQPQHF
CDR3nt: TGTGCCAGCAGCGTGGGACAGGGGTATCAGCCCCAGCATTTT
abundance: NA
v_gene: TRBV9
d_gene: TRBD1
j_gene: TRBJ1-5

CDR3aa: CASSRDTPNYEQYF
CDR3nt: TGTGCCAGCAGTCGGGACACGCCAAACTACGAGCAGTACTTC
abundance: once
v_gene: TRBV11-1
d_gene: NA
j_gene: TRBJ2-7

CDR3aa: CASSFSETQYF
CDR3nt: TGTGCCAGCAGTTTTAGCGAGACCCAGTACTTC
abundance: NA
v_gene: TRBV6-2/TRBV6-3
d_gene: NA
j_gene: TRBJ2-5

CDR3aa: CASSPWSPGPNTEAFF
CDR3nt: TGTGCCAGCAGCCCCTGGTCCCCAGGGCCGAACACTGAAGCTTTCTTT
abundance: once
v_gene: TRBV5-6
d_gene: NA
j_gene: TRBJ1-1

CDR3aa: CASSRHGASGGIGRTQYF
CDR3nt: TGTGCCAGCAGCCGGCATGGGGCTAGCGGGGGGATAGGAAGGACCCAGTACTTC
abundance: NA
v_gene: TRBV3-1/TRBV3-2
d_gene: TRBD2
j_gene: TRBJ2-5

CDR3aa: CASSLDWFEAFF
CDR3nt: TGTGCCAGCAGCCTCGACTGGTTTGAAGCTTTCTTT
abundance: NA
v_gene: TRBV7-9
d_gene: NA
j_gene: TRBJ1-1

CDR3aa: CAWTHNEKLFF
CDR3nt: TGTGCCTGGACCCATAATGAAAAACTGTTTTTT
abundance: NA
v_gene: TRBV30
d_gene: NA
j_gene: TRBJ1-4

CDR3aa: CASRLPLTGWEQYF
CDR3nt: TGTGCCAGCAGATTACCACTGACAGGTTGGGAGCAGTACTTC
abundance: NA
v_gene: TRBV2
d_gene: NA
j_gene: TRBJ2-7

CDR3aa: CAIGFGTNTGELFF
CDR3nt: TGTGCCATCGGTTTCGGGACTAACACCGGGGAGCTGTTTTTT
abundance: NA
v_gene: TRBV10-3
d_gene: NA
j_gene: TRBJ2-2

CDR3aa: CASRRDAGWNQPQHF
CDR3nt: TGTGCCAGCAGACGGGACGCGGGGTGGAATCAGCCCCAGCATTTT
abundance: NA
v_gene: TRBV28
d_gene: NA
j_gene: TRBJ1-5

CDR3aa: CASSPSGGTYEQYF
CDR3nt: TGTGCCAGCAGCCCGTCTGGCGGGACCTACGAGCAGTACTTC
abundance: NA
v_gene: TRBV3-1/TRBV3-2
d_gene: NA
j_gene: TRBJ2-7

CDR3aa: CASSEALGQDYGYTF
CDR3nt: TGTGCCAGCAGTGAAGCGCTGGGACAAGACTATGGCTACACCTTC
abundance: few
v_gene: TRBV2
d_gene: NA
j_gene: TRBJ1-2

CDR3aa: CASSTGTPGNTIYF
CDR3nt: TGTGCCAGCAGTACCGGGACACCTGGAAACACCATATATTTT
abundance: NA
v_gene: TRBV6-5
d_gene: NA
j_gene: TRBJ1-3

CDR3aa: CASSLLGALVHEQFF
CDR3nt: TGTGCCAGCAGCTTATTAGGGGCGTTGGTCCATGAGCAGTTCTTC
abundance: NA
v_gene: TRBV7-9
d_gene: NA
j_gene: TRBJ2-1

CDR3aa: CASSSLGLEAFF
CDR3nt: TGTGCCAGCAGTTCTCTGGGGCTTGAAGCTTTCTTT
abundance: NA
v_gene: TRBV27
d_gene: NA
j_gene: TRBJ1-1

CDR3aa: CASTRGRGYEQYF
CDR3nt: TGTGCCAGCACTAGGGGCAGGGGGTACGAGCAGTACTTC
abundance: NA
v_gene: TRBV28
d_gene: TRBD1
j_gene: TRBJ2-7

CDR3aa: CASSHPNSNYGYTF
CDR3nt: TGTGCCAGCAGCCACCCCAACAGTAACTATGGCTACACCTTC
abundance: NA
v_gene: TRBV6-6
d_gene: NA
j_gene: TRBJ1-2

CDR3aa: CASSTGRRGSGNTIYF
CDR3nt: TGTGCCAGCAGCACAGGGCGGAGAGGCTCTGGAAACACCATATATTTT
abundance: NA
v_gene: TRBV5-4
d_gene: NA
j_gene: TRBJ1-3

CDR3aa: CASSISGGGQPQHF
CDR3nt: TGTGCCAGTAGTATTTCGGGAGGGGGTCAGCCCCAGCATTTT
abundance: NA
v_gene: TRBV19
d_gene: NA
j_gene: TRBJ1-5

CDR3aa: CASSVGGTVRTDTQYF
CDR3nt: TGTGCCAGCAGCGTAGGGGGGACAGTCCGCACAGATACGCAGTATTTT
abundance: few
v_gene: TRBV9
d_gene: TRBD1
j_gene: TRBJ2-3

CDR3aa: CASSSALTEAFF
CDR3nt: TGTGCCAGCAGTTCAGCCCTCACTGAAGCTTTCTTT
abundance: NA
v_gene: TRBV12-3/TRBV12-4
d_gene: NA
j_gene: TRBJ1-1

CDR3aa: CASSQGRGDTQYF
CDR3nt: TGTGCCAGCAGTCAGGGGAGGGGAGATACGCAGTATTTT
abundance: NA
v_gene: TRBV6-5
d_gene: NA
j_gene: TRBJ2-3

CDR3aa: CASSLGAGGPSDTQYF
CDR3nt: TGTGCCAGCAGCTTAGGGGCGGGGGGGCCTTCAGATACGCAGTATTTT
abundance: NA
v_gene: TRBV7-6
d_gene: TRBD2
j_gene: TRBJ2-3

CDR3aa: CASSVEGGGDQPQHF
CDR3nt: TGTGCCAGCAGCGTAGAAGGTGGAGGCGATCAGCCCCAGCATTTT
abundance: NA
v_gene: TRBV9
d_gene: NA
j_gene: TRBJ1-5

CDR3aa: CATSRDWAHGGVGGNNEQFF
CDR3nt: TGTGCCACCAGCAGAGACTGGGCGCATGGAGGGGTCGGAGGAAACAATGAGCAGTTCTTC
abundance: NA
v_gene: TRBV15
d_gene: NA
j_gene: TRBJ2-1

CDR3aa: CASSQPGGGYTF
CDR3nt: TGTGCCAGCAGCCAACCGGGTGGGGGCTACACCTTC
abundance: NA
v_gene: TRBV12-3/TRBV12-4
d_gene: NA
j_gene: TRBJ1-2

CDR3aa: CASSYGWGGSYGYTF
CDR3nt: TGTGCCAGCAGTTACGGTTGGGGCGGAAGCTATGGCTACACCTTC
abundance: once
v_gene: TRBV6-2/TRBV6-3
d_gene: NA
j_gene: TRBJ1-2

CDR3aa: CASSRGGGNQPQHF
CDR3nt: TGTGCCAGCAGTCGAGGGGGAGGCAATCAGCCCCAGCATTTT
abundance: once
v_gene: TRBV6-2/TRBV6-3
d_gene: NA
j_gene: TRBJ1-5

CDR3aa: CASSERFGRSPPFPSEAFF
CDR3nt: TGTGCCAGCAGTGAAAGGTTTGGGAGAAGCCCACCTTTCCCATCTGAAGCTTTCTTT
abundance: NA
v_gene: TRBV2
d_gene: NA
j_gene: TRBJ1-1

CDR3aa: CASSPGIAGYNEQFF
CDR3nt: TGTGCCAGCAGCCCCGGGATAGCGGGGTACAATGAGCAGTTCTTC
abundance: NA
v_gene: TRBV7-9
d_gene: TRBD2
j_gene: TRBJ2-1

CDR3aa: CASSFDRGAYEQYF
CDR3nt: TGCGCCAGCAGTTTTGACAGGGGGGCCTACGAGCAGTACTTC
abundance: NA
v_gene: TRBV5-1
d_gene: TRBD1
j_gene: TRBJ2-7

CDR3aa: CASSTGGLAGDLDIQYF
CDR3nt: TGTGCCAGCAGCACCGGGGGCCTAGCGGGGGATCTAGACATTCAGTACTTC
abundance: NA
v_gene: TRBV5-6
d_gene: TRBD2
j_gene: TRBJ2-4

CDR3aa: CASSKLGDTEAFF
CDR3nt: TGCGCCAGCAGCAAGCTAGGGGACACTGAAGCTTTCTTT
abundance: NA
v_gene: TRBV5-1
d_gene: NA
j_gene: TRBJ1-1

CDR3aa: CASSLLRGLNYGYTF
CDR3nt: TGTGCCAGCTCACTTCTGCGGGGGCTCAACTATGGCTACACCTTC
abundance: NA
v_gene: TRBV18
d_gene: NA
j_gene: TRBJ1-2

CDR3aa: CASSSHQFGSYGYTF
CDR3nt: TGTGCCAGCAGCTCCCACCAGTTCGGGAGCTATGGCTACACCTTC
abundance: NA
v_gene: TRBV6-5
d_gene: NA
j_gene: TRBJ1-2

CDR3aa: CASSKPGQGNYGYTF
CDR3nt: TGTGCCAGTAGTAAACCGGGACAGGGAAACTATGGCTACACCTTC
abundance: NA
v_gene: TRBV19
d_gene: TRBD1
j_gene: TRBJ1-2

CDR3aa: CASSLITGELFF
CDR3nt: TGTGCCAGCAGTCTAATTACCGGGGAGCTGTTTTTT
abundance: NA
v_gene: TRBV6-6
d_gene: NA
j_gene: TRBJ2-2

CDR3aa: CAKWGVIYGYTF
CDR3nt: TGTGCCAAATGGGGGGTAATCTATGGCTACACCTTC
abundance: once
v_gene: TRBV11-2
d_gene: NA
j_gene: TRBJ1-2

CDR3aa: CASSTTHSRNQPQHF
CDR3nt: TGTGCCAGCAGCACGACCCACAGCCGCAATCAGCCCCAGCATTTT
abundance: NA
v_gene: TRBV3-1/TRBV3-2
d_gene: NA
j_gene: TRBJ1-5

CDR3aa: CASRPTVTSGGGHTQYF
CDR3nt: TGCGCCAGCAGACCTACCGTGACTAGCGGGGGGGGTCATACGCAGTATTTT
abundance: NA
v_gene: TRBV5-1
d_gene: TRBD2
j_gene: TRBJ2-3

CDR3aa: CASSQVGLSYNSPLHF
CDR3nt: TGTGCCAGCAGCCAAGTGGGGCTTTCCTATAATTCACCCCTCCACTTT
abundance: NA
v_gene: TRBV3-1/TRBV3-2
d_gene: NA
j_gene: TRBJ1-6